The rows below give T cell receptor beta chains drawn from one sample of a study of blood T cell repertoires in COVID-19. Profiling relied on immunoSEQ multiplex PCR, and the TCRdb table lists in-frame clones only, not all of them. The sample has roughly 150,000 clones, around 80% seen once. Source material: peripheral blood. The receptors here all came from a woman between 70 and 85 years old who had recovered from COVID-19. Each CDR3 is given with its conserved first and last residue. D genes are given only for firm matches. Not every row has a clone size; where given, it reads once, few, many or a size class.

CDR3 DNA: TGTGCCAGCAGCCCCCTAGGACAGGAATCCTACGAGCAGTACTTC
CDR3 protein: CASSPLGQESYEQYF
V gene: TRBV9
D gene: TRBD1
J gene: TRBJ2-7
clone size: -

CDR3 DNA: TGTGCCAGCAGCCGGGGGGGCGGGAGTCGGTACGAGCAGTACTTC
CDR3 protein: CASSRGGGSRYEQYF
V gene: TRBV28
D gene: TRBD2
J gene: TRBJ2-7
clone size: -

CDR3 DNA: TGTGCCAGCTCACCCGCCGGGGGGCGGTACACTGAAGCTTTCTTT
CDR3 protein: CASSPAGGRYTEAFF
V gene: TRBV18
D gene: -
J gene: TRBJ1-1
clone size: once

CDR3 DNA: TGTGCCAGCAGTCCCCCGGGGAATCTACCTACGCAGTATTTT
CDR3 protein: CASSPPGNLPTQYF
V gene: TRBV28
D gene: -
J gene: TRBJ2-3
clone size: once

CDR3 DNA: TGTGCCAGCAGCGTAGACCCCAGACTTTCGGGGGAAGGGGCTTTCTTT
CDR3 protein: CASSVDPRLSGEGAFF
V gene: TRBV9
D gene: -
J gene: TRBJ1-1
clone size: -

CDR3 DNA: TGCGCCAGCAGCTTGGCCGTCGAACCTAAGGGCTACACCTTC
CDR3 protein: CASSLAVEPKGYTF
V gene: TRBV5-1
D gene: -
J gene: TRBJ1-2
clone size: -

CDR3 DNA: TGTGCCAGCAGCCCGACGGGGAACACTGAAGCTTTCTTT
CDR3 protein: CASSPTGNTEAFF
V gene: TRBV3-1/TRBV3-2
D gene: -
J gene: TRBJ1-1
clone size: -

CDR3 DNA: TGTGCCAGCAGTTTAACTCTACCGGGGGATACGCAGTATTTT
CDR3 protein: CASSLTLPGDTQYF
V gene: TRBV27
D gene: -
J gene: TRBJ2-3
clone size: -

CDR3 DNA: TGTGCCAGCAGTCCGGGGGCAGGGGGGAACACCGGGGAGCTGTTTTTT
CDR3 protein: CASSPGAGGNTGELFF
V gene: TRBV11-3
D gene: -
J gene: TRBJ2-2
clone size: -

CDR3 DNA: TGTGCCAGCAGCTCCTGGGGGGGGCCCACAGATACGCAGTATTTT
CDR3 protein: CASSSWGGPTDTQYF
V gene: TRBV7-9
D gene: -
J gene: TRBJ2-3
clone size: -

CDR3 DNA: TGTGCCAGCAGTTTCCTAGCGGGAGGCGGGGCAGATACGCAGTATTTT
CDR3 protein: CASSFLAGGGADTQYF
V gene: TRBV2
D gene: TRBD2
J gene: TRBJ2-3
clone size: -

CDR3 DNA: TGTGCCAGCAGCCCCCCCGGAGCAGGGGGCGCTTGGGATGAGCAGTTCTTC
CDR3 protein: CASSPPGAGGAWDEQFF
V gene: TRBV4-2
D gene: TRBD1
J gene: TRBJ2-1
clone size: -

CDR3 DNA: TGTGCCAGCAGCTACTCCACAGGGAAATCCTACGAGCAGTACTTC
CDR3 protein: CASSYSTGKSYEQYF
V gene: TRBV27
D gene: -
J gene: TRBJ2-7
clone size: -

CDR3 DNA: TGTGCCAGTAGTATTGGGAGACAGGGCTATGGCTACACCTTC
CDR3 protein: CASSIGRQGYGYTF
V gene: TRBV19
D gene: TRBD1
J gene: TRBJ1-2
clone size: once

CDR3 DNA: TGCAGCGTTGTGGGACTAGCGGGAACCGCCTACTACGAGCAGTACTTC
CDR3 protein: CSVVGLAGTAYYEQYF
V gene: TRBV29-1
D gene: TRBD2
J gene: TRBJ2-7
clone size: -

CDR3 DNA: TGTGCCAGCAGCCCTCAGACTAGCGGGACCAATGAGCAGTTCTTC
CDR3 protein: CASSPQTSGTNEQFF
V gene: TRBV7-3
D gene: TRBD2
J gene: TRBJ2-1
clone size: -

CDR3 DNA: TGCGCCAGCAGCCAAGAGGGGACAGGCAATCAGCCCCAGCATTTT
CDR3 protein: CASSQEGTGNQPQHF
V gene: TRBV4-1
D gene: TRBD1
J gene: TRBJ1-5
clone size: -

CDR3 DNA: TGTGCCAGCTCACGGGGGACAGGTCCCTATGGCTACACCTTC
CDR3 protein: CASSRGTGPYGYTF
V gene: TRBV18
D gene: TRBD1
J gene: TRBJ1-2
clone size: -

CDR3 DNA: TGCGCCAGCAGCCAAGAAGAGTGGAGGGCAATAACCTACGAGCAGTACTTC
CDR3 protein: CASSQEEWRAITYEQYF
V gene: TRBV4-1
D gene: -
J gene: TRBJ2-7
clone size: -

CDR3 DNA: TGCGCCAGCAGCCAAGATGGGACAGGGGGCGTTTTTGGCTACACCTTC
CDR3 protein: CASSQDGTGGVFGYTF
V gene: TRBV4-1
D gene: TRBD1
J gene: TRBJ1-2
clone size: -

CDR3 DNA: TGTGCCAGCTCAGCCGGGACAGACACTGAAGCTTTCTTT
CDR3 protein: CASSAGTDTEAFF
V gene: TRBV18
D gene: TRBD1
J gene: TRBJ1-1
clone size: once

CDR3 DNA: TGTGCCAGTAGTAGGCTAGCGAGCTCCTACAATGAGCAGTTCTTC
CDR3 protein: CASSRLASSYNEQFF
V gene: TRBV19
D gene: -
J gene: TRBJ2-1
clone size: -